This T cell receptor beta chain was sequenced in a study of T cell responses to AZD1222 COVID-19 vaccine. Study background: The study pooled second doses at about 4 or about 12 weeks.

Profiling relied on immunoSEQ multiplex PCR, and the TCRdb table lists in-frame clones only, not all of them. The sample records 90,000 to 120,000 clones, around 90% being singletons. Findings and caveats of the study: Baseline seropositives among AZD1222 recipients totaled only six or seven. Clonal diversity was possibly underestimated, and white British individuals and females predominated among donors. Of spike-specific TCRs, nearly half reportedly target regions left unmutated in variants.

About this clone itself: Its antigen remains unidentified.

The sequence was obtained from an adult in good health. The source material was peripheral blood, sampled on day 0 of AZD1222 vaccination.

The CDR3 DNA sequence: TGTGCCAGCAGTGACCTGGCGGGAGGAGCACGAGATACGCAGTATTTT. Its protein product is CASSDLAGGARDTQYF. The gene calls are TRBV25-1 and TRBJ2-3; the match to TRBD2 covers 8 bases. Trimming removed 3 bases from V and 5 bases from J; junction bases left unmatched: 10. CDR1 MGHDK and CDR2 SYGVNS come from the germline V gene. This CDR3 is built from 16 residues. Full variable domain (remainder filled in from reference TRBV25-1 and TRBJ2-3): EADIYQTPRYLVIGTGKKITLECSQTMGHDKMYWYQQDPGMELHLIHYSYGVNSTEKGDLSSESTVSRIRTEHFPLTLESARPSHTSQYLCASSDLAGGARDTQYFGPGTRLTVL.